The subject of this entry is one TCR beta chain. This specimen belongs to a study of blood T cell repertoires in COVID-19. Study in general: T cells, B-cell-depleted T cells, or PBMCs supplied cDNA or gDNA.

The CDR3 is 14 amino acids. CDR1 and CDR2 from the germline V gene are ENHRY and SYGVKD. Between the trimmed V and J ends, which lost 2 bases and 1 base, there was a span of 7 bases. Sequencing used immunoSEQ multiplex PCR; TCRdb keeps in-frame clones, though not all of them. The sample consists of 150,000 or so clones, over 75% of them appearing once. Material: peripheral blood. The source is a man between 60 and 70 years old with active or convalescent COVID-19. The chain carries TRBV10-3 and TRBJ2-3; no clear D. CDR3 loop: CAISEATGTDTQYF. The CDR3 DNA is TGTGCCATCAGTGAGGCAACGGGCACAGATACGCAGTATTTT.